This TCR beta chain was retrieved from a study of post-analysis software for immune sequencing data (dated by TCRdb to about 2015). At the level of the whole study: Recorded disease courses included relapsing-remitting, secondary progressive and progressive-relapsing multiple sclerosis, with some patients lacking subtype annotation. The multiple sclerosis patient repertoires were compared with under 13 previously published healthy control repertoires from donors aged about 6 to 26 years. A subset of samples was prepared in parallel using single-end sample barcoding, then pooled and co-amplified after Illumina adapter ligation.

Study-level results and caveats: The control group was slightly older than the multiple sclerosis patient group. Patients showed significantly higher frequencies than controls for roughly 5 TRBV segments, among them TRBV5-6, TRBV5-1 and TRBV20-1. Strong co-clustering of samples prepared in the same batch was shown by direct clustering with F measure, prompting a batch-effect correction. Significantly lower normalized Chao1 diversity was found in multiple sclerosis patients than in controls, suggesting substantial peripheral T-cell clonal expansion.

This clonotype was found a few times. It lacks a known antigen. No base qualities exist here, and no much larger clone lies one base off it. Based on the germline V gene, the CDR1 and CDR2 sequences are SNHLY and FYNNEI. The CDR3 measures 13 amino acids from cysteine to phenylalanine. Here the CDR3 DNA is all that survives: 39 bases in frame from base 1. Relative to germline, V is 4 bases shorter and J is 2 bases shorter, with 6 bases between their ends. The library was made by PCR. These reads were obtained on an Illumina HiSeq 2500. To reduce PCR and sequencing biases, unique molecular identifiers were built into the TCR beta cDNA libraries. Every 1 to 10 million input T cells yielded 500,000 or so cDNA molecules, meaning each molecule approximated one T cell. The patient libraries were prepared and sequenced with the same protocol used for the earlier healthy control dataset. Samples belonging to the same batch were prepared together, multiplexed and sequenced on a shared HiSeq lane. Per the source publication's procedure: Raw barcoded reads were processed with MIGEC, discarding single-read molecular identifier groups before consensus assembly and CDR3 extraction. VDJtools was used for post-analysis of the clonotype tables, with diversity normalized by down-sampling every dataset to the smallest sample size. Repertoire overlap clustering matched CDR3 amino acid but not nucleotide sequences to correct batch-related cross-sample contamination. Using fastp trimming at Q25 and MiXCR clonotype assembly, TCRdb reanalyzed the public sequencing data and kept in-frame beta chains. Merged by CDR3 protein, the rows form single entries marked with the most common genes and DNA. The V and J calls and clone size come from TCRdb's table, not from the authors' own analysis. Present in this sample are hundreds of thousands of distinct CDR3 sequences, 55% to 60% of which were seen just once. The ten largest make up over 9% of the sample.

To demonstrate the VDJtools post-analysis software, the study profiled TCR beta repertoires from the peripheral blood of about a dozen young patients with multiple sclerosis. The multiple sclerosis patients were children and adolescents ranging in age from 6 to 15 years. The TCR sequence derives from a girl aged 2 to 10 with multiple sclerosis. The sequence links TRBV2 to TRBJ2-1; no confident D gene assignment can be made. The specimen sequenced was blood. The CDR3 has the sequence CASSGQPYNEQFF. The DNA sequence is as follows: TGTGCCAGCAGTGGTCAGCCCTACAATGAGCAGTTCTTC.